Listed here are 2 T cell receptor beta chains from one sample, sequenced in a study of response to subunit inactivated influenza vaccine. TCRdb fed the RT-PCR reads into MiXCR, producing one record per CDR3 protein. The sample yields about 650,000 distinct CDR3 sequences, around a sixth seen once. Sequences were derived from PBMCs from blood, sampled approximately 13 days after vaccination. Receptors were obtained from a man between 50 and 59 years old who received an inactivated influenza vaccine.

The genes are TRBV24-1 and TRBJ1-2, with D tentatively TRBD1 (6 bases). Germline V CDR1 and CDR2: KGHDR, SFDVKD. The CDR3 is made up of 15 amino acids. Trimming took 2 bases from V and 4 from J, leaving 13 bases between them. For the CDR3, the DNA is TGTGCCACCAGTGATTCATCCCAGGGGTCCTATGGCTACACCTTC. Translated, it gives CATSDSSQGSYGYTF.

Ten or more counts support this clonotype. This rearrangement joins TRBV3-1 to TRBJ2-7; weak D call: TRBD2 (6 bases). V lost 4 bases and J lost 7, with 14 bases in between. The CDR3 contains 13 residues. Per the germline V gene, CDR1 is LGHDT and CDR2 is YNNKEL (reference sequence). CDR3 residues: CASSRRGSGEQYF. DNA of the CDR3: TGTGCCAGCAGCCGACGGGGGTCCGGAGAGCAGTACTTC.